This TCR beta chain comes out of a study of Ad26.COV2.S vaccination and SARS-CoV-2 variants. V shed 5 bases, J shed 5 bases, and the junction held 1 base outside the gene matches. The CDR3 is made up of 13 amino acids. Germline V gene data show CDR1 as MGHRA and CDR2 as YSYEKL. Study conclusions and caveats: Spike-specific TCR breadth was greater in vaccine than placebo recipients. Measurement of non-spike TCR breadth gave similar results in vaccine and placebo recipients.

Treatment of the sample: some 20 received Ad26.COV2.S at low or high dose, single or two shots; a few received placebo; per-sample allocation not given. At day 63 after the first vaccine or placebo injection, samples were drawn. An adult of 18-55 years in Boston served as donor. The method was immunoSEQ multiplex PCR; TCRdb's version includes in-frame clones alone and lacks a portion of them. The sample carries some 350,000 clones, 85% to 90% recorded once. About this clone itself: Its antigen is not identified.

The TCR comes from a person between 18 and 65 years old who received the Ad26.COV2.S COVID-19 vaccine or a placebo. The specimen was peripheral blood, collected in a trial of Ad26.COV2.S vaccine versus placebo. The gene calls are TRBV4-1 and TRBJ1-4, with 8 bases matching TRBD1. The CDR3 protein is CASSTGGNEKLFF. CDR3 nucleotide sequence: TGCGCCAGCAGCACAGGGGGAAATGAAAAACTGTTTTTT.